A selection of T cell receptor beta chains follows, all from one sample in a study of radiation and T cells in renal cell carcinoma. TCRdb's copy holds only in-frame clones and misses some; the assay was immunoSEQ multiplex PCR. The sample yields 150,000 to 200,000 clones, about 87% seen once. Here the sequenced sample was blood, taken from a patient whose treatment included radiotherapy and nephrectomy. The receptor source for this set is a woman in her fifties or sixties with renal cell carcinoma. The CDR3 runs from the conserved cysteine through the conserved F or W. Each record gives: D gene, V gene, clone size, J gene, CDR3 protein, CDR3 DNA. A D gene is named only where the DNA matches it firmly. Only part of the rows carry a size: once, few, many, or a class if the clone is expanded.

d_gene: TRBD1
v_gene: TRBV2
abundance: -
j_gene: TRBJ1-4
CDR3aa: CASRAGTGPNEKLFF
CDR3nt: TGTGCCAGCAGGGCCGGGACAGGGCCAAATGAAAAACTGTTTTTT

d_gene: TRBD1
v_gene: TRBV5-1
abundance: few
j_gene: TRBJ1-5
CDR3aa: CASSLEGQGTQPQHF
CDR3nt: TGCGCCAGCAGCTTGGAGGGACAGGGGACTCAGCCCCAGCATTTT

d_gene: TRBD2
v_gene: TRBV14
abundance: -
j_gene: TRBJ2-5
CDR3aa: CASSPELAGGETQYF
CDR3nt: TGTGCCAGCAGCCCCGAACTAGCGGGGGGTGAGACCCAGTACTTC

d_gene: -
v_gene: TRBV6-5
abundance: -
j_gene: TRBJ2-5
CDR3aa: CASSPVSGVWETQYF
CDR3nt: TGTGCCAGCAGTCCCGTTAGCGGTGTCTGGGAGACCCAGTACTTC

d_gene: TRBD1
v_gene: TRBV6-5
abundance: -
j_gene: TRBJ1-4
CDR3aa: CASSYTGGTNEKLFF
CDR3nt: TGTGCCAGCAGTTACACAGGGGGCACTAATGAAAAACTGTTTTTT

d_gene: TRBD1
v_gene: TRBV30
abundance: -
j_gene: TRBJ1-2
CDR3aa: CAWNIGQGAFDYGYTF
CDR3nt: TGTGCCTGGAACATTGGACAGGGGGCGTTCGACTATGGCTACACCTTC

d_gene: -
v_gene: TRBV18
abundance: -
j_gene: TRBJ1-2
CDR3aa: CASSPAGGEHGYTF
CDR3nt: TGTGCCAGCTCACCCGCGGGGGGCGAGCATGGCTACACCTTC

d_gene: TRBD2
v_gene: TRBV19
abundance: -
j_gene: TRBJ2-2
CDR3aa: CASSRGGGSVGTGELFF
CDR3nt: TGTGCCAGTAGTAGAGGCGGGGGTAGTGTTGGCACCGGGGAGCTGTTTTTT

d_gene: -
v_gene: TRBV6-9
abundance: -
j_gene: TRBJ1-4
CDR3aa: CASSRYWAPVPKLFF
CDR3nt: TGTGCCAGCAGCCGATACTGGGCCCCAGTCCCAAAACTGTTTTTT

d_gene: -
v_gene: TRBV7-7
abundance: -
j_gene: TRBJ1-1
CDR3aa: CASSLGPDTEAFF
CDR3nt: TGTGCTAGCAGCTTGGGCCCCGACACTGAAGCTTTCTTT

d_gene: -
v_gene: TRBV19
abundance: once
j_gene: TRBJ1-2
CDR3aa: CASSMLQAEVLRGYTF
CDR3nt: TGTGCCAGTAGTATGCTACAGGCTGAGGTTCTACGTGGCTACACCTTC

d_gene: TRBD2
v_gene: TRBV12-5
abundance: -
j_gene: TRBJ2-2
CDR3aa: CASGLVLRGETGELFF
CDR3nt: TGTGCTAGTGGTTTGGTACTTCGGGGGGAAACCGGGGAGCTGTTTTTT

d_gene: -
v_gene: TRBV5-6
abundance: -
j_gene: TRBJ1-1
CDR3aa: CASSSRRTEAFF
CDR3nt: TGTGCCAGCAGCTCCCGGAGGACTGAAGCTTTCTTT

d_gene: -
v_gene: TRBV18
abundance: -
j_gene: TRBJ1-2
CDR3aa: CASSPQGEAAGYTF
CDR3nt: TGTGCCAGCTCACCACAGGGGGAAGCGGCTGGCTACACCTTC

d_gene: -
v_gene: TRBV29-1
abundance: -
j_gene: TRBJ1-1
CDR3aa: CSVEVGARTEAFF
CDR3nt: TGCAGCGTTGAAGTGGGGGCAAGAACTGAAGCTTTCTTT

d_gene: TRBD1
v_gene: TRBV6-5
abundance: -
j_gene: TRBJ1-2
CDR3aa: CASSYSHRGYYGYTF
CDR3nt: TGTGCCAGCAGTTACTCTCACAGGGGATACTATGGCTACACCTTC

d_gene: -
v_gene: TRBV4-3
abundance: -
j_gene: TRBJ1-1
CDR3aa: CASSRETVVNTEAFF
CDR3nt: TGCGCCAGCAGCCGAGAGACAGTAGTGAACACTGAAGCTTTCTTT

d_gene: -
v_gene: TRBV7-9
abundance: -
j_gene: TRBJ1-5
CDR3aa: CASSLASNRDLNTNQPQHF
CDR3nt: TGTGCCAGCAGCTTAGCCTCAAATAGGGACCTTAATACCAATCAGCCCCAGCATTTT

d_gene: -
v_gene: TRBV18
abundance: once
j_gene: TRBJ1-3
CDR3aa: CASSPGTSGNTIYF
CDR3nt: TGTGCCAGCTCACCCGGGACATCTGGAAACACCATATATTTT

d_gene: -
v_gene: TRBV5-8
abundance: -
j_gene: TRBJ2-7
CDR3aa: CASSLVREQYF
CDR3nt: TGTGCCAGCAGCTTGGTTCGCGAGCAGTACTTC

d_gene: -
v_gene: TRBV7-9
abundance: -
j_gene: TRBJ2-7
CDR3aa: CASSQTVNIYEQYF
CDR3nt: TGTGCCAGCAGCCAGACAGTGAACATCTACGAGCAGTACTTC

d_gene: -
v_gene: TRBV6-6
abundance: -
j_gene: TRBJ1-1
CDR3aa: CASGFTEAFF
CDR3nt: TGTGCCTCGGGGTTCACTGAAGCTTTCTTT

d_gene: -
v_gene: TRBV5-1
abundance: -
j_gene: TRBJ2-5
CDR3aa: CASSQGTAAETQYF
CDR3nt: TGCGCCAGCAGCCAGGGGACCGCTGCGGAGACCCAGTACTTC

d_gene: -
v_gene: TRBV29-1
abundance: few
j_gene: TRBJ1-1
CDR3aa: CSVDRGGSTEAFF
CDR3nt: TGCAGCGTTGACAGGGGAGGTAGTACTGAAGCTTTCTTT

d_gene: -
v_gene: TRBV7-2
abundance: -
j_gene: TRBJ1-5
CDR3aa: CASSLGGGGQPQHF
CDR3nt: TGTGCCAGCAGCTTAGGAGGAGGAGGCCAGCCCCAGCATTTT

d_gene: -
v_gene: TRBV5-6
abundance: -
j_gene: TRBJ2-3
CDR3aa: CASSIGLTSSTDTQYF
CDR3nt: TGTGCCAGCAGCATCGGATTAACCAGTAGCACAGATACGCAGTATTTT

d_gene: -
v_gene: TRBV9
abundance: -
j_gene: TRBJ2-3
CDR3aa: CASSVDVGTHSTDTQYF
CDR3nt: TGTGCCAGCAGCGTAGATGTCGGGACTCACAGCACAGATACGCAGTATTTT

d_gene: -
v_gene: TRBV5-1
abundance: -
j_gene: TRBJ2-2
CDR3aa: CASSLEAGNTGELFF
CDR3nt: TGCGCCAGCAGCTTGGAGGCCGGCAACACCGGGGAGCTGTTTTTT

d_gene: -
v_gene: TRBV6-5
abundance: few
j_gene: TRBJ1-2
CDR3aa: CASSSTGIGGYTF
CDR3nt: TGTGCCAGCAGTTCCACAGGAATCGGTGGCTACACCTTC

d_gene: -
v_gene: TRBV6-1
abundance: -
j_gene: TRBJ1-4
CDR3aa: CASSEPGTTNEKLFF
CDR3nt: TGTGCCAGCAGTGAACCGGGGACAACTAATGAAAAACTGTTTTTT

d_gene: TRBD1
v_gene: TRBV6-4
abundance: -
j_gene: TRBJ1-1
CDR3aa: CASSAPRGGANTEAFF
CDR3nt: TGTGCCAGCAGTGCCCCGAGAGGGGGCGCGAACACTGAAGCTTTCTTT

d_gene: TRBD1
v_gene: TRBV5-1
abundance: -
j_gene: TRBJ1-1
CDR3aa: CASSPRTGGMNTEAFF
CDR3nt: TGCGCCAGCAGCCCTCGGACAGGGGGGATGAACACTGAAGCTTTCTTT

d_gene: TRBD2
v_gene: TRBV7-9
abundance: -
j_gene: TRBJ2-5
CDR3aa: CASSSGLAGEQETQYF
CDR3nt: TGTGCCAGCAGCTCCGGACTAGCGGGGGAACAAGAGACCCAGTACTTC

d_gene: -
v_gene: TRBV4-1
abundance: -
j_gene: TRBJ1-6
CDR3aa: CASSQGQLYRYNSPLHF
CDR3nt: TGCGCCAGCAGCCAAGGACAGCTTTACCGATATAATTCACCCCTCCACTTT

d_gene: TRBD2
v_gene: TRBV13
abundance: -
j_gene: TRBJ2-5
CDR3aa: CASSRPGGADQETQYF
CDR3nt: TGTGCCAGCAGCCGCCCGGGGGGGGCAGACCAAGAGACCCAGTACTTC

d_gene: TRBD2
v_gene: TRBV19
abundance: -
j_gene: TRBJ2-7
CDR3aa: CASSIRGGAFSPSYEQYF
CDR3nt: TGTGCCAGTAGTATTAGGGGAGGGGCTTTCTCCCCCTCCTACGAGCAGTACTTC

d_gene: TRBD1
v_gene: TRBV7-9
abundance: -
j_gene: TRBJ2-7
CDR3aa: CASSRRDRSSYEQYF
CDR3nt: TGTGCCAGCAGCCGCCGGGACAGGAGCTCCTACGAGCAGTACTTC

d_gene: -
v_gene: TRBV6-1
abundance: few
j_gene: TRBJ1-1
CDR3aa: CASSRLADGDTEAFF
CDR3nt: TGTGCCAGCAGTCGACTCGCGGACGGAGACACTGAAGCTTTCTTT

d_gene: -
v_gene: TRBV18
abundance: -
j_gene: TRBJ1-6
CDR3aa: CASSLMNGKNNSPLHF
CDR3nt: TGTGCCAGCTCACTCATGAATGGGAAGAATAATTCACCCCTCCACTTT

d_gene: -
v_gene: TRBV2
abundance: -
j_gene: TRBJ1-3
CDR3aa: CASSERAGEENTIYF
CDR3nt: TGTGCCAGCAGTGAAAGGGCAGGGGAAGAAAACACCATATATTTT

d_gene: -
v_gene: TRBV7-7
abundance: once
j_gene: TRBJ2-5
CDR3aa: CASSLLGVQETQYF
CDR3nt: TGTGCTAGCAGCTTATTAGGGGTCCAAGAGACCCAGTACTTC

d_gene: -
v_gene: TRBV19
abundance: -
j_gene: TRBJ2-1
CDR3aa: CASSGAYNEQFF
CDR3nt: TGTGCCAGTAGTGGCGCCTACAATGAGCAGTTCTTC

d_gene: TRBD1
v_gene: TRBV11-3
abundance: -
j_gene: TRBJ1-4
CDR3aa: CASSLDPTGGEVDEKLFF
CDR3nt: TGTGCCAGCAGCTTAGATCCAACAGGGGGCGAAGTTGATGAAAAACTGTTTTTT

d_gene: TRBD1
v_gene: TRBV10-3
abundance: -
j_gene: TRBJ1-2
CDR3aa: CAISEGTEYGYTF
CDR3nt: TGTGCCATCAGTGAGGGGACAGAATATGGCTACACCTTC

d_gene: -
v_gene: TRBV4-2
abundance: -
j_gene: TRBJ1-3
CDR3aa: CASSQAHYSGNTIYF
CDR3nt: TGTGCCAGCAGCCAAGCCCACTACTCTGGAAACACCATATATTTT

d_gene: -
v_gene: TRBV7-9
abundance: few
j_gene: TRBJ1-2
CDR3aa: CASSHLQGSRGF
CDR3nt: TGTGCCAGCAGCCACCTGCAGGGCTCTAGGGGCTTC

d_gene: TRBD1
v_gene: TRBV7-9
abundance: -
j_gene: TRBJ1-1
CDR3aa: CASSNQGAGTEAFF
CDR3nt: TGTGCCAGCAGCAACCAGGGGGCTGGAACTGAAGCTTTCTTT

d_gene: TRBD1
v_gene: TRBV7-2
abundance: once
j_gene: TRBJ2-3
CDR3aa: CASGDRGRSDTQYF
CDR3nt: TGTGCCAGCGGCGACAGGGGGCGGTCCGATACGCAGTATTTT

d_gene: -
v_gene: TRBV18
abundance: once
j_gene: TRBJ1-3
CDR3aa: CASSPPQREHSGNTIYF
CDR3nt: TGTGCCAGCTCACCACCACAACGGGAGCACTCTGGAAACACCATATATTTT

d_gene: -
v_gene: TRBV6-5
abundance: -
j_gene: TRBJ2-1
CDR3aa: CASSYEGDNNEEQFF
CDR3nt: TGTGCCAGCAGTTATGAGGGAGACAACAATGAAGAGCAGTTCTTC

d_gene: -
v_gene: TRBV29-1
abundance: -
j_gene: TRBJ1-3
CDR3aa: CSVEDPASGNTIYF
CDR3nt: TGCAGCGTTGAGGACCCGGCCTCTGGAAACACCATATATTTT

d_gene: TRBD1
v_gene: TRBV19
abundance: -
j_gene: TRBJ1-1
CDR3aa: CASSIVGTGPQNTEAFF
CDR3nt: TGTGCCAGTAGTATAGTGGGGACAGGACCCCAGAACACTGAAGCTTTCTTT

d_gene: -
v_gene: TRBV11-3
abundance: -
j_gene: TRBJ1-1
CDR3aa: CASSSEPVTEAFF
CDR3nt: TGTGCCAGCAGCTCAGAACCGGTCACTGAAGCTTTCTTT

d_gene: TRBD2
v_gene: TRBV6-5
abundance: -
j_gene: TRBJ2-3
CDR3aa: CASSSSGGDTDTQYF
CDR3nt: TGTGCCAGCAGTTCTAGCGGGGGGGACACAGATACGCAGTATTTT